Sequencing of this T cell receptor beta chain was carried out in a study of shared clonotypes between healthy human individuals. Into CD45RA+ naive and CD45RA-negative memory subsets, the CD4+ cells were split. Clones were sequenced by immunoSEQ multiplex PCR, and TCRdb holds only the in-frame ones, with some missing. The sample consists of millions of clones, 90% to 95% of them appearing once. The V segment lost 5 bases and the J segment 6 bases; nucleotides outside the gene matches: 9. This CDR3 region has 15 residues. Germline V CDR1 and CDR2: MNHEY, SMNVEV (reference sequence). Source material: naive CD4+ T cells sorted from blood. Subset in this sample: CD45RA+ positively selected. This chain joins TRBV27 and TRBJ1-5; 8 bases are a match to TRBD1. The sequence was collected from a man younger than 35 in good health. CDR3 coding DNA: TGTGCCAGCAGTACACTAGGACAGGGTTTTCAGCCCCAGCATTTT. It codes for CASSTLGQGFQPQHF.